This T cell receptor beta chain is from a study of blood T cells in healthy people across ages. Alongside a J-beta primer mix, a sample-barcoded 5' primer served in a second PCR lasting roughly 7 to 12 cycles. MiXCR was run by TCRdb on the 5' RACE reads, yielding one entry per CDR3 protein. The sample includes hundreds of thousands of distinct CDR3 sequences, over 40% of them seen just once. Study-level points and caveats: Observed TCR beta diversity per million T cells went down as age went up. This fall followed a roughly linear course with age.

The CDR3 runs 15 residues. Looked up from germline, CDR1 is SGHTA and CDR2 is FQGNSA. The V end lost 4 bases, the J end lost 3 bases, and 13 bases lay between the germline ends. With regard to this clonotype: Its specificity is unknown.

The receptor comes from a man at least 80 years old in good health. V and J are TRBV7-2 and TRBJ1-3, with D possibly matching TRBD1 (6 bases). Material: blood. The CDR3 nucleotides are TGTGCCAGCAGCTCACCAGGACAGTTTGGAAACACCATATATTTT. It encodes CASSSPGQFGNTIYF.